The entry below describes one T cell receptor beta chain. Trimming cost V 4 bases and J 9 bases, with 16 bases left between them. The CDR3 runs 15 residues. Germline-derived CDR1 and CDR2 are SGHNT and YENEEA. The sample originates from a study of blood T cell repertoires in COVID-19. Study at large: Both acute and convalescent COVID-19 samples were obtained from the United States, Italy and Spain. PBMCs, B-cell-depleted T cells, or T cells were the source of the cDNA or gDNA that made up the material.

Data came from immunoSEQ multiplex PCR; TCRdb stores just in-frame clones and leaves some out. The table lists roughly 310,000 clones, about 89% of them singletons. Two negative PCRs, clearance, or symptom resolution had been documented for recovered Cohort 3 donors. The specimen was PBMCs or T cells enriched from blood (not recorded which). V gene TRBV11-3 combines with J gene TRBJ1-6; D not resolved. The receptor was isolated from a middle-aged woman who had recovered from COVID-19. CDR3 nucleotides: TGTGCCAGCAGCTCCGGCCTCCGCGGAGTTTCACCCCTCCACTTT. Translation gives CASSSGLRGVSPLHF. Full variable domain (missing parts from reference TRBV11-3 and TRBJ1-6): EAGVVQSPRYKIIEKKQPVAFWCNPISGHNTLYWYLQNLGQGPELLIRYENEEAVDDSQLPKDRFSAERLKGVDSTLKIQPAELGDSAVYLCASSSGLRGVSPLHFGNGTRLTVT.